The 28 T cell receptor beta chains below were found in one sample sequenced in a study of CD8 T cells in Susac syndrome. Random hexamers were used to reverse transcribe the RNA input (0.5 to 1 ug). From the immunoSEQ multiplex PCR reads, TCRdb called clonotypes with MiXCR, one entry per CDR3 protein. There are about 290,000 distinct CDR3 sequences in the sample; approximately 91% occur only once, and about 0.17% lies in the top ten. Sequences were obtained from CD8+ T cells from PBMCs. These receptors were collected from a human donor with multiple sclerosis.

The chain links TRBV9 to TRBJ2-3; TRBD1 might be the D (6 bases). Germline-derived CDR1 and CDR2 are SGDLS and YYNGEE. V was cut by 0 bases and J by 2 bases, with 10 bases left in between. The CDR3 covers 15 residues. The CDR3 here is CASSVAQGSTDTQYF. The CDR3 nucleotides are TGTGCCAGCAGCGTAGCCCAGGGGTCCACAGATACGCAGTATTTT.

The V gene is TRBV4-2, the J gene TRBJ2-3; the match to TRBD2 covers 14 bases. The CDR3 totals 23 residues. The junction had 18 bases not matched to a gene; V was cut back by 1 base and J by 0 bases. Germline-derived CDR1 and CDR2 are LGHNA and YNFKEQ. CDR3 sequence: CASSQVFRDPPGLAGASTDTQYF. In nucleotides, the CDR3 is TGTGCCAGCAGCCAAGTATTCCGGGATCCTCCGGGACTAGCGGGGGCTAGCACAGATACGCAGTATTTT.

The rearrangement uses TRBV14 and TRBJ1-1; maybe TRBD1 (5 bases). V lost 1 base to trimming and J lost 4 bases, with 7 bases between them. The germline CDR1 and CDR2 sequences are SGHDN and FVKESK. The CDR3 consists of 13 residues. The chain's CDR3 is CASSQVRATEAFF. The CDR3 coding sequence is TGTGCCAGCAGCCAAGTCAGGGCCACTGAAGCTTTCTTT.

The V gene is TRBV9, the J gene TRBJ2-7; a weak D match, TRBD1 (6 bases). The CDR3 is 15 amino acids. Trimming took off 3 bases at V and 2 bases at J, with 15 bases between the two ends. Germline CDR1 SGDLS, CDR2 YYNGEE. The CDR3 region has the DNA TGTGCCAGCAGCGCGACAGGAATGCCAACCTACGAGCAGTACTTC. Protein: CASSATGMPTYEQYF.

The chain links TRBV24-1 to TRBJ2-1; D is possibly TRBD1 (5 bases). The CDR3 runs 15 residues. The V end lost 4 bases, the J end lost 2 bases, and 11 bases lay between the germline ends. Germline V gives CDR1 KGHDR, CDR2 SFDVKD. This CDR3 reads CATSDQGWPYNEQFF. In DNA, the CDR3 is TGTGCCACCAGTGACCAGGGTTGGCCCTACAATGAGCAGTTCTTC.

CDR3 DNA: TGTGCCAGCAGTGTTACTAGCGTATTCACAGATACGCAGTATTTT. Translation: CASSVTSVFTDTQYF. The rearrangement joins TRBV6-2 or TRBV6-3 to TRBJ2-3; 7 bases fit TRBD2. Trimming removed 5 bases from V and 2 bases from J; junction bases left unmatched: 7. Germline V lookup: CDR1 MNHEY, CDR2 SVGEGT. The CDR3 spans 15 residues.

In DNA form, the CDR3 reads TGTGCCACCAGCAGAGTCATGAACACTGAAGCTTTCTTT. Protein: CATSRVMNTEAFF. This chain links TRBV15 with TRBJ1-1, with D uncertain. The CDR3 contains 13 residues. V was shortened by 1 base and J by 0 bases, with 3 bases between the two germline ends. Germline CDR1 is LNHNV and CDR2 is YYDKDF (reference sequence). The full variable domain, its missing parts supplied by reference TRBV15 and TRBJ1-1, is DAMVIQNPRYQVTQFGKPVTLSCSQTLNHNVMYWYQQKSSQAPKLLFHYYDKDFNNEADTPDNFQSRRPNTSFCFLDIRSPGLGDTAMYLCATSRVMNTEAFFGQGTRLTVV.

Written as DNA, the CDR3 is TGTGCCAGTACCTTGGGGGAGGGCGCTGAGCAGTTCTTC. Translation: CASTLGEGAEQFF. The V call is TRBV19, the J call TRBJ2-1; 7 bases match TRBD2. The germline gives CDR1 LNHDA, CDR2 SQIVND (reference sequence). The CDR3 spans 13 residues. Unmatched junction bases numbered 9, after V lost 7 bases and J lost 9 bases.

The CDR3 sequence is CASSISARADTEAFF. The CDR3 DNA follows: TGTGCCAGTAGTATAAGCGCCAGGGCGGACACTGAAGCTTTCTTT. This chain joins TRBV19 and TRBJ1-1; possible D gene TRBD1, 5 bases. This CDR3 contains 15 residues. Germline-derived CDR1 and CDR2 are LNHDA and SQIVND (reference sequence). Trimming took off 2 bases at V and 3 bases at J, with 13 bases between the two ends.

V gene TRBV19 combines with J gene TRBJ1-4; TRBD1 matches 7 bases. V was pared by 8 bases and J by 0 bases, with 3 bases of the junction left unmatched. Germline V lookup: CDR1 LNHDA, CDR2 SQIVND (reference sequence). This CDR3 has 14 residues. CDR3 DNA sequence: TGTGCCAGTGGGGACAGTCCAACTAATGAAAAACTGTTTTTT. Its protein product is CASGDSPTNEKLFF.

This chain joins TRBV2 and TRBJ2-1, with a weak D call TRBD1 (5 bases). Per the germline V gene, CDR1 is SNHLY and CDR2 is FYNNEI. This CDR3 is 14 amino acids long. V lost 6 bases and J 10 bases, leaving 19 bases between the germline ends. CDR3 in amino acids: CASRGEQTVGEQFF. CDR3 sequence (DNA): TGTGCCAGCAGAGGGGAACAGACCGTTGGGGAGCAGTTCTTC.

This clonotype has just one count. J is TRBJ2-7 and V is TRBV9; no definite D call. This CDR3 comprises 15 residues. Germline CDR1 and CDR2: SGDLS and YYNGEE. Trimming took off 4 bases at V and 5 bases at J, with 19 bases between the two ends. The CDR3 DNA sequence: TGTGCCAGCAGCCCAACGGGCGTCACAGCTCACGAGCAGTACTTC. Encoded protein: CASSPTGVTAHEQYF.

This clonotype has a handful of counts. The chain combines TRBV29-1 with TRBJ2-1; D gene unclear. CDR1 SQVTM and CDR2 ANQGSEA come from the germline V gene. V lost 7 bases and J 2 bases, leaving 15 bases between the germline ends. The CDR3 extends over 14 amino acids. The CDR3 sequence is CSGVEPRAYNEQFF. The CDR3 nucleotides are TGCAGCGGGGTGGAACCCCGGGCCTACAATGAGCAGTTCTTC.

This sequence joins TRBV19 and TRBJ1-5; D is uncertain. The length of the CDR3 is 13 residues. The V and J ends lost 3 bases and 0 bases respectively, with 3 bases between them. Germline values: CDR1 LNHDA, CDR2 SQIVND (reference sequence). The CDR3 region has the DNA TGTGCCAGTAGTATGGTTAGCAATCAGCCCCAGCATTTT. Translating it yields CASSMVSNQPQHF.

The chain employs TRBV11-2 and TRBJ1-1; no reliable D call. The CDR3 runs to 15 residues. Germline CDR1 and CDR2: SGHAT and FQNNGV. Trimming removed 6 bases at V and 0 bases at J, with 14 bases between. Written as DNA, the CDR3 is TGTGCCAGCAGTCCTTTCCAAAGGGTGAACACTGAAGCTTTCTTT. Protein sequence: CASSPFQRVNTEAFF. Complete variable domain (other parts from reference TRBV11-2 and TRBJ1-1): EAGVAQSPRYKIIEKRQSVAFWCNPISGHATLYWYQQILGQGPKLLIQFQNNGVVDDSQLPKDRFSAERLKGVDSTLKIQPAKLEDSAVYLCASSPFQRVNTEAFFGQGTRLTVV.

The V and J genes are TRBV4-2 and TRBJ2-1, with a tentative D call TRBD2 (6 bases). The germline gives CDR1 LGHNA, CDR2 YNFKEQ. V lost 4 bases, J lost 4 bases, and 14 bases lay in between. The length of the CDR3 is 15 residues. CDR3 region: CASSPSASEYNEQFF. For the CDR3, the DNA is TGTGCCAGCAGCCCTTCGGCTAGCGAGTACAATGAGCAGTTCTTC.

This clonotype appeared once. The CDR3 DNA reads TGCAGCGTTGTAGTTCAGGGGGCCTACGAGCAGTACTTC. This gives the protein CSVVVQGAYEQYF. This chain joins TRBV29-1 and TRBJ2-7; the match to TRBD1 covers 7 bases. The trim removed 4 bases at V and 2 bases at J, leaving 5 bases unmatched. Looked up from germline, CDR1 is SQVTM and CDR2 is ANQGSEA. The CDR3 consists of 13 residues.

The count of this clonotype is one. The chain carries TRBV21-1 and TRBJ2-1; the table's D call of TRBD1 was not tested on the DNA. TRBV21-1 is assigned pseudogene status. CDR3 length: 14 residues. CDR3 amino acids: CASSKVARGHEQFF. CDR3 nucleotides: TGTGCCAGCAGCAAAGTAGCAAGGGGGCATGAGCAGTTCTTC.

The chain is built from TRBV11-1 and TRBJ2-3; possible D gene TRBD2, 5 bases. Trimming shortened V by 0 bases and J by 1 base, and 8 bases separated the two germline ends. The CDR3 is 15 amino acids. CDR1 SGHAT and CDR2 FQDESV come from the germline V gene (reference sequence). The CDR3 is CASSLAGVGTDTQYF. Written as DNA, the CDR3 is TGTGCCAGCAGCTTAGCGGGAGTTGGCACAGATACGCAGTATTTT.

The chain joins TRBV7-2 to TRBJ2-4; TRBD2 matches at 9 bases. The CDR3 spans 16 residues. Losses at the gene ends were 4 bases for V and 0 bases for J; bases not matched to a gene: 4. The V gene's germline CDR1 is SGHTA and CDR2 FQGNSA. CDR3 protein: CASSSSGTVAKNIQYF. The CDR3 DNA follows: TGTGCCAGCAGCTCTAGCGGGACTGTAGCCAAAAACATTCAGTACTTC.

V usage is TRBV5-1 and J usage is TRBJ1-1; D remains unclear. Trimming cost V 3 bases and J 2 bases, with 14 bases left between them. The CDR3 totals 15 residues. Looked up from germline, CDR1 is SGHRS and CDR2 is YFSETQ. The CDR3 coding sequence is TGCGCCAGCAGCTCCCACGCGGCGGGTAACACTGAAGCTTTCTTT. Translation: CASSSHAAGNTEAFF.

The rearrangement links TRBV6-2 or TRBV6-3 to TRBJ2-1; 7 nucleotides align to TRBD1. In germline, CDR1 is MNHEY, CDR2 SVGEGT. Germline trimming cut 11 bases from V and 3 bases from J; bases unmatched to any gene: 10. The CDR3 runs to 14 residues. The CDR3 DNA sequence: TGTGCCTGCGAGGGGGCAGAGTACTACAATGAGCAGTTCTTC. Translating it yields CACEGAEYYNEQFF.

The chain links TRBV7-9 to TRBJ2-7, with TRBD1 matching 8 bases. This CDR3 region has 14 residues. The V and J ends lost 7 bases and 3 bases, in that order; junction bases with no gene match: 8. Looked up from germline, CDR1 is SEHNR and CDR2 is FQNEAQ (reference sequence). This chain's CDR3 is CASTEDRANYEQYF. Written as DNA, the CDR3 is TGTGCCAGCACCGAGGACAGGGCTAACTACGAGCAGTACTTC.

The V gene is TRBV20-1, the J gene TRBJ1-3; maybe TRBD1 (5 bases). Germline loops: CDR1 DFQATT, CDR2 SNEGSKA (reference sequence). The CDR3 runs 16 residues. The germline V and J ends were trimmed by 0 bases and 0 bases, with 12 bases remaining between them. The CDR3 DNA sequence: TGCAGTGCTAGAGACCCGCAGGGTCACTCTGGAAACACCATATATTTT. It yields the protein CSARDPQGHSGNTIYF.

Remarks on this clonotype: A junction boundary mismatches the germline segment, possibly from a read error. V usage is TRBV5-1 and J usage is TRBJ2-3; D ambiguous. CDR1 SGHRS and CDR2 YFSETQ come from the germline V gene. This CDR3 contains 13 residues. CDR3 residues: CASSSSSIDTQYF. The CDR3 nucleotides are TGCGCCAGCAGCTCAAGTAGCATAGATACGCAGTATTTT.

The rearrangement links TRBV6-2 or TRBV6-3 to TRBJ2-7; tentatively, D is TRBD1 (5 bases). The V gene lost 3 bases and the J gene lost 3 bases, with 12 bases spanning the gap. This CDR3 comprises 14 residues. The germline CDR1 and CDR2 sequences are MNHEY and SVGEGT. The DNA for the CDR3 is TGTGCCAGCAGTTATTTACAGGAGAACTACGAGCAGTACTTC. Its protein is CASSYLQENYEQYF.

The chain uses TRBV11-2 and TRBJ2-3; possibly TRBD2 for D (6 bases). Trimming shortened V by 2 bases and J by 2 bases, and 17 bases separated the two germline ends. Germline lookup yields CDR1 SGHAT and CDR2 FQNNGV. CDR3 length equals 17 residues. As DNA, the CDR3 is TGTGCCAGCAGCTTAAGTGGGTGGGACTTATACACAGATACGCAGTATTTT. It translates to CASSLSGWDLYTDTQYF.

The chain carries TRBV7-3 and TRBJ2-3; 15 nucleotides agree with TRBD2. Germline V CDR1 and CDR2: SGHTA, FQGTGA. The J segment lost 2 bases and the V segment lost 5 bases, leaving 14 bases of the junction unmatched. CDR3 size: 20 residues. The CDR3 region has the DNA TGTGCCAGCAGCCTCTTGGGACTAGCGGGGGGAGCTCTCACCACAGATACGCAGTATTTT. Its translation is CASSLLGLAGGALTTDTQYF.